This T cell receptor beta chain was retrieved from a study of post-analysis software for immune sequencing data. General study points: Higher frequency in patients than in controls was seen for a handful of TRBV segments, with TRBV5-6, TRBV5-1 and TRBV20-1 among them. Relative to controls, patients with multiple sclerosis showed significantly lower normalized Chao1 diversity.

Included in the TCR beta cDNA libraries were unique molecular identifiers. Each CDR3 protein is one row after TCRdb ran MiXCR on the PCR reads. The sample has approximately 260,000 distinct CDR3 sequences; about 40% are singletons. The CDR3 extends over 16 amino acids. Looked up from germline, CDR1 is SGHRS and CDR2 is YFSETQ. V trimming: 2 bases; J trimming: 13 bases; junction bases outside the gene matches: 12. On this clonotype itself: What it binds is not known. A read error is possible here, since a much larger clone lies one base away.

The sequence was obtained from a girl aged 10 to 17 with multiple sclerosis. The sample comprised blood. This rearrangement joins TRBV5-1 to TRBJ2-1, with TRBD2 matching over 13 bases. The CDR3 nucleotides read TGCGCCAGCAGCTTCGGGACTAGCGGGATACAAGAGACCCAGTTCTTC. This encodes CASSFGTSGIQETQFF.